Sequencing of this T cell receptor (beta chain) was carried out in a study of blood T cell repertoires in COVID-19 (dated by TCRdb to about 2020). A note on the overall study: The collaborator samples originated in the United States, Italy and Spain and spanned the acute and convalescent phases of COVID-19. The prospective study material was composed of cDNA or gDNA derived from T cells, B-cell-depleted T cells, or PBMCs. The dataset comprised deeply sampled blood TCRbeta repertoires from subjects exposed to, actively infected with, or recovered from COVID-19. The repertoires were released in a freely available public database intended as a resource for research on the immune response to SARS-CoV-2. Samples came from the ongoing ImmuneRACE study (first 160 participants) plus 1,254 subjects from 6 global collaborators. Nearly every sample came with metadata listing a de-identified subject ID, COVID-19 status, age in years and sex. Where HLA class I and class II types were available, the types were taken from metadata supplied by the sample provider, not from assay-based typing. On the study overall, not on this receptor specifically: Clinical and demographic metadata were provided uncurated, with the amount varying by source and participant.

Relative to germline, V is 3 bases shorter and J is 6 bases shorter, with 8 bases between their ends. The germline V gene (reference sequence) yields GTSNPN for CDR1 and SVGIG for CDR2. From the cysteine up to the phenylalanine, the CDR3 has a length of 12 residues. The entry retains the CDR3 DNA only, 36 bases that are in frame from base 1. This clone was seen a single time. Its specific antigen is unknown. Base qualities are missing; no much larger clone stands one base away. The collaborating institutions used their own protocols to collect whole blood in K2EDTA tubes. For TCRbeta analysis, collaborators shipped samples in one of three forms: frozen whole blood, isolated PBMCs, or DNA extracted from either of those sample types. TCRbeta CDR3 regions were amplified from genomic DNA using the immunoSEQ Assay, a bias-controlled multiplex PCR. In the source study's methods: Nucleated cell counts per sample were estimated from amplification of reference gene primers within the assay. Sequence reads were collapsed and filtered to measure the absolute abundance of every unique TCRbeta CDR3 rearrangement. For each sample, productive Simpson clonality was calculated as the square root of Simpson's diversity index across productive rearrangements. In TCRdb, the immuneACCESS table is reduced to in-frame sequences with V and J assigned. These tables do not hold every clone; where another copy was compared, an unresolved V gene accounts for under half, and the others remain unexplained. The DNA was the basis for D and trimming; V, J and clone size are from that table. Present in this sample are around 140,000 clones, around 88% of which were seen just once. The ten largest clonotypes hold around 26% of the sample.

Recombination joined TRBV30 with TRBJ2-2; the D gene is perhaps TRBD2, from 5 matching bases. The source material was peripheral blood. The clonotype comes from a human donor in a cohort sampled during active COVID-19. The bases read TGTGCCTGGAGGGGAGTGGCCGGGGAGCTGTTTTTT. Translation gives CAWRGVAGELFF.